This T cell receptor (beta chain) is drawn from a study of OX40 agonist ivuxolimab in advanced cancers. Study-level information: Patient treatment consisted of intravenous ivuxolimab administration every 2 weeks at 0.01 to 10 mg/kg. The study enrolled dose-escalation patients with hepatocellular carcinoma, melanoma, renal cell or head and neck cancer. Study-level points and caveats: CD4+ T cells averaged fewer expanded clones than CD8+ T cells.

Remarks on this clone: Its antigen is not known.

V was clipped by 4 bases and J by 2 bases, with 13 bases between them. The CDR3 is made up of 15 amino acids. CDR1 is SGHNT and CDR2 is YENEEA in the germline V gene. The repertoire was sequenced with immunoSEQ multiplex PCR; TCRdb's copy has only in-frame clones and lacks some. The top ten hold under 0.8% of the sample, which has tens of thousands of clones, approximately 91% seen once. Sequencing was performed on CD4+ or CD8+ T cells sorted from blood, taken in a trial of the OX40 agonist ivuxolimab. V gene TRBV11-3 combines with J gene TRBJ2-3; no firm D call. The sequence derives from an adult with an advanced solid tumor such as melanoma, head and neck, liver or kidney cancer. The CDR3 coding sequence is TGTGCCAGCAGCTCCACAGCTACCACCACAGATACGCAGTATTTT. It translates to CASSSTATTTDTQYF.